This TCR beta chain was captured in a study of shared clonotypes between healthy human individuals. Source study methods: Junction-only sequences without quality scores were provided by ImmunoSEQ, so filtering was different. The protocol was immunoSEQ multiplex PCR, while the TCRdb copy is restricted to in-frame clones and leaves out a portion. V and J calls and clone size are as listed in that table; D and trimming were resolved from the DNA. Of about 480,000 clones listed, 75% to 80% are singletons. Study-level results: Exclusively blood specimens were collected; tissue repertoires likely differ.

About this clone itself: Its cognate antigen is unknown.

The clonotype originates from a woman between 35 and 50 years old in good health. Some clones in this sample may be carry-over from other donors' samples. The material sequenced was PBMCs.

CDR3: CASSTDGTAYNEQFF. The CDR3 nucleotides are TGTGCCAGTAGTACAGACGGGACAGCATACAATGAGCAGTTCTTC. J is TRBJ2-1 and V is TRBV19, with 7 bases fitting TRBD1. This CDR3 is built from 15 residues. Germline CDR1 reads LNHDA; CDR2 reads SQIVND (reference sequence). Trimming removed 4 bases from V and 4 bases from J; junction bases left unmatched: 7.